These 7 T cell receptor beta chains share one sample of origin, sequenced in a study of shared clonotypes between healthy human individuals (dated by TCRdb to about 2020). Libraries came from the immunoSEQ multiplex PCR assay. Imported from immuneACCESS, the table was reduced by TCRdb to in-frame sequences with V and J called. These copies leave out some clones; in studies compared against another copy, an unresolved V gene accounts for under half, and the cause of the remainder is not known. For this sample the table gives some 1.5 million clones, of which roughly 96% were detected only once. Roughly 1.2% of the sample comes from the top ten. The sample comprised naive CD4+ T cells sorted from blood. The cell subset or site label on this specimen signifies: CD45RA+ positively selected. Receptor source: a man aged 25 to 45 in good health.

The V and J genes are TRBV4-3 and TRBJ1-2; no definite D call. V lost 3 bases and J lost 3, with 11 bases in between. This CDR3 contains 14 residues. Per germline, CDR1 LGHNA and CDR2 YSLEER. The CDR3 protein is CASSQNPDYYGYTF. DNA for the CDR3: TGCGCCAGCAGCCAGAACCCAGACTACTATGGCTACACCTTC.

The genes are TRBV10-3 and TRBJ1-5; weak D call: TRBD1 (5 bases). Trimming removed 10 bases from V and 0 bases from J, with 19 bases in between. CDR3 size: 16 residues. Looked up from germline, CDR1 is ENHRY and CDR2 is SYGVKD. CDR3 protein: CATSGQGDHSNQPQHF. CDR3 sequence (DNA): TGTGCCACGTCCGGCCAGGGTGACCATAGCAATCAGCCCCAGCATTTT.

The rearrangement links TRBV18 to TRBJ2-7; 7 nucleotides agree with TRBD2. In germline, CDR1 is KGHSH, CDR2 LQKENI. This CDR3 is built from 13 residues. With 2 bases clipped from V and 9 bases from J, the junction kept 7 bases outside the gene matches. In nucleotides, the CDR3 is TGTGCCAGCTCACCAGACGCGGGAGAGGTGCAGTACTTC. It translates to CASSPDAGEVQYF. The whole variable domain, remainder taken from reference TRBV18 and TRBJ2-7, is NAGVMQNPRHLVRRRGQEARLRCSPMKGHSHVYWYRQLPEEGLKFMVYLQKENIIDESGMPKERFSAEFPKEGPSILRIQQVVRGDSAAYFCASSPDAGEVQYFGPGTRLTVT.

The genes are TRBV5-1 and TRBJ1-2, with TRBD1 matching over 8 bases. Germline loops: CDR1 SGHRS, CDR2 YFSETQ. The trim removed 0 bases at V and 5 bases at J, leaving 9 bases unmatched. CDR3 size: 16 residues. The CDR3 nucleotides are TGCGCCAGCAGCTTGGGGCAGGGGGCGCGGGAGTATGGCTACACCTTC. Protein: CASSLGQGAREYGYTF.

CDR3 DNA sequence: TGCAGCGTTGTCACCAACCAAGAGACCCAGTACTTC. Amino acid sequence: CSVVTNQETQYF. This rearrangement joins TRBV29-1 to TRBJ2-5; no clear D. V was clipped by 4 bases and J by 0 bases, with 6 bases between them. Looked up from germline, CDR1 is SQVTM and CDR2 is ANQGSEA. The CDR3 loop spans 12 amino acids.

The chain couples TRBV19 to TRBJ2-2; D not certain. The CDR3 spans 12 residues. The V gene's germline CDR1 is LNHDA and CDR2 SQIVND (reference sequence). V lost 5 bases and J 7 bases, leaving 8 bases between the germline ends. CDR3 loop: CASSSFNGELFF. CDR3 DNA: TGTGCCAGTAGTTCCTTTAACGGGGAGCTGTTTTTT.

This chain joins TRBV28 and TRBJ1-5, with no clear D. Germline lookup yields CDR1 MDHEN and CDR2 SYDVKM. Between the trimmed V and J ends, which lost 2 bases and 1 base, there was a span of 18 bases. The CDR3 has 18 amino acids. The CDR3 DNA follows: TGTGCCAGCAGTTTAGGTTATTGGTCGGGCACCAGCAATCAGCCCCAGCATTTT. Protein: CASSLGYWSGTSNQPQHF.